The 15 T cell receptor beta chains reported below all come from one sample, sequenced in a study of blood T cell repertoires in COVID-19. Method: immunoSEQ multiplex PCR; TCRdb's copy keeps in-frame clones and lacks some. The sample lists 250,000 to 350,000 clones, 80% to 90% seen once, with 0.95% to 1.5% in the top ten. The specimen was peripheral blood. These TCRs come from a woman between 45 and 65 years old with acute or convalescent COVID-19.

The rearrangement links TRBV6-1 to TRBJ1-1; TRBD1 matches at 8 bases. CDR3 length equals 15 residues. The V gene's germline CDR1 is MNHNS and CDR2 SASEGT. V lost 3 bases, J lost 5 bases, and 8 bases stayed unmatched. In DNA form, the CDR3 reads TGTGCCAGCAGTGAGGCAGGGGGCGCTTGGACTGAAGCTTTCTTT. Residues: CASSEAGGAWTEAFF.

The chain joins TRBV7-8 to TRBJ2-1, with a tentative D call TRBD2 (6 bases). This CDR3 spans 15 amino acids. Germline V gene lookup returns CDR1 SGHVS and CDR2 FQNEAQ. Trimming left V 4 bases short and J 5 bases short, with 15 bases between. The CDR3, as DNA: TGTGCCAGCAGCTCCCCTGGCGGGGCAAACAATGAGCAGTTCTTC. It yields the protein CASSSPGGANNEQFF.

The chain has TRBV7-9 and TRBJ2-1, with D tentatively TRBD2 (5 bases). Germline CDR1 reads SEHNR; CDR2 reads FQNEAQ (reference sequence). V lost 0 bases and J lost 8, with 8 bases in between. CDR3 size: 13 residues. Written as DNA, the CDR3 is TGTGCCAGCAGCTTAGCCCCCGGGGATGAGCAGTTCTTC. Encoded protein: CASSLAPGDEQFF.

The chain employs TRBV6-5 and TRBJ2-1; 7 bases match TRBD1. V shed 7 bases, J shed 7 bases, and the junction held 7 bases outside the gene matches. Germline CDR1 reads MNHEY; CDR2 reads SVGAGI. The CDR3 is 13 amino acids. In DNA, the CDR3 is TGTGCCAGCATCTCCCCACAGGGGAATGAGCAGTTCTTC. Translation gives CASISPQGNEQFF.

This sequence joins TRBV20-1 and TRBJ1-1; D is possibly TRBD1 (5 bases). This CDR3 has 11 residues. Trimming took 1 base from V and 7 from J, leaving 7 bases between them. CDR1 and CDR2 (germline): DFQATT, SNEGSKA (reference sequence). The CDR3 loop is CSARGGYEAFF. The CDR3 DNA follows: TGCAGTGCTAGAGGGGGCTATGAAGCTTTCTTT.

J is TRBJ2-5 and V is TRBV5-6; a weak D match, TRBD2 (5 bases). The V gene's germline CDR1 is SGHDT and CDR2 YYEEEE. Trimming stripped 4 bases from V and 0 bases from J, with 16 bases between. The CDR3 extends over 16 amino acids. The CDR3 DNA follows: TGTGCCAGCAGCGACGAGGGCCCCCTGTACCAAGAGACCCAGTACTTC. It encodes CASSDEGPLYQETQYF.

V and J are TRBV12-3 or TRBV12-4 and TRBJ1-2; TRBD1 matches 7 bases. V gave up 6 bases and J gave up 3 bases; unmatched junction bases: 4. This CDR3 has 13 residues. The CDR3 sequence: CASSRQGHYGYTF. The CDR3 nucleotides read TGTGCCAGCAGCCGACAGGGTCACTATGGCTACACCTTC.

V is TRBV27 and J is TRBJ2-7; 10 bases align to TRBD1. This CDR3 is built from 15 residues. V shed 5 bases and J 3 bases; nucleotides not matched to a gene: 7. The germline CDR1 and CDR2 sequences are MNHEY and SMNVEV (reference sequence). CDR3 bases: TGTGCCAGCAGTATGACAGGGGGCGCTTTCTACGAGCAGTACGTC. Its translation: CASSMTGGAFYEQYV.

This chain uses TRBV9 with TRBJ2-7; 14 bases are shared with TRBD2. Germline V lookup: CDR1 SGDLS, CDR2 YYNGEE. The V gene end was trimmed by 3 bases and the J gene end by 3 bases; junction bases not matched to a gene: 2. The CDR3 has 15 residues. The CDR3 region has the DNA TGTGCCAGCAGCGAAGGGACTAGCGGGAGCTACGAGCAGTACTTC. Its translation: CASSEGTSGSYEQYF.

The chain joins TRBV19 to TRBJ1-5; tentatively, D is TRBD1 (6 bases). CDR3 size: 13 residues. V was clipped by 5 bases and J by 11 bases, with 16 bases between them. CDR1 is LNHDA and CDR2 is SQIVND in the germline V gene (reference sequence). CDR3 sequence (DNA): TGTGCCAGTAGTTCCTTGGACAGTCCTACCCAGCATTTT. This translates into CASSSLDSPTQHF.

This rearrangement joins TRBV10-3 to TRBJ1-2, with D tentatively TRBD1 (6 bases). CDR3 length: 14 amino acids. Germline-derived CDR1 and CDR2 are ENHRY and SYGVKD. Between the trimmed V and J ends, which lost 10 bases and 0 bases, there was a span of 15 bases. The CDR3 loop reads CASLGQPTNYGYTF. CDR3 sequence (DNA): TGTGCCAGCCTCGGACAGCCAACTAACTATGGCTACACCTTC.

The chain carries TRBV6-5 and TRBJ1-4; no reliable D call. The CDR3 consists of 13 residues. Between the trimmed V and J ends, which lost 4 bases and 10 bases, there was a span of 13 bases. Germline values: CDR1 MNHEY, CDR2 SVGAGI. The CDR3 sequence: CASSFVAGGKLFF. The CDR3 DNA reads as TGTGCCAGCAGTTTCGTCGCAGGAGGAAAACTGTTTTTT.

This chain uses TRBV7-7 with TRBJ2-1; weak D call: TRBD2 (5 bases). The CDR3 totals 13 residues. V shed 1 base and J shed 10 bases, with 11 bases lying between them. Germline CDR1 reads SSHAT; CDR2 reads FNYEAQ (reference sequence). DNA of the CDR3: TGTGCCAGCAGCTTAGGAGTGGAGGACGAGCAGTTCTTC. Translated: CASSLGVEDEQFF.

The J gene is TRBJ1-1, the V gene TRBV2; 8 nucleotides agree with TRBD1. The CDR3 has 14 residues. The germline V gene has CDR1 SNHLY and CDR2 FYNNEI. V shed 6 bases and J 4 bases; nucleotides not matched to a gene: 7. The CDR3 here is CASSETGVGTEAFF. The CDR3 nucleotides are TGTGCCAGCAGCGAGACAGGGGTCGGCACTGAAGCTTTCTTT.

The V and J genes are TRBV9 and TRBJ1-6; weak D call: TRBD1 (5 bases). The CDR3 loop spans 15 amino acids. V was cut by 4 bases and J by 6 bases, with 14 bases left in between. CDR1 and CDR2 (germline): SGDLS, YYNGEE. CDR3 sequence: CASSPLGGGNSPLHF. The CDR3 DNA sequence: TGTGCCAGCAGCCCCTTGGGGGGAGGTAATTCACCCCTCCACTTT. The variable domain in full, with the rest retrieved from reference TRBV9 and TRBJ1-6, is DSGVTQTPKHLITATGQRVTLRCSPRSGDLSVYWYQQSLDQGLQFLIQYYNGEERAKGNILERFSAQQFPDLHSELNLSSLELGDSALYFCASSPLGGGNSPLHFGNGTRLTVT.